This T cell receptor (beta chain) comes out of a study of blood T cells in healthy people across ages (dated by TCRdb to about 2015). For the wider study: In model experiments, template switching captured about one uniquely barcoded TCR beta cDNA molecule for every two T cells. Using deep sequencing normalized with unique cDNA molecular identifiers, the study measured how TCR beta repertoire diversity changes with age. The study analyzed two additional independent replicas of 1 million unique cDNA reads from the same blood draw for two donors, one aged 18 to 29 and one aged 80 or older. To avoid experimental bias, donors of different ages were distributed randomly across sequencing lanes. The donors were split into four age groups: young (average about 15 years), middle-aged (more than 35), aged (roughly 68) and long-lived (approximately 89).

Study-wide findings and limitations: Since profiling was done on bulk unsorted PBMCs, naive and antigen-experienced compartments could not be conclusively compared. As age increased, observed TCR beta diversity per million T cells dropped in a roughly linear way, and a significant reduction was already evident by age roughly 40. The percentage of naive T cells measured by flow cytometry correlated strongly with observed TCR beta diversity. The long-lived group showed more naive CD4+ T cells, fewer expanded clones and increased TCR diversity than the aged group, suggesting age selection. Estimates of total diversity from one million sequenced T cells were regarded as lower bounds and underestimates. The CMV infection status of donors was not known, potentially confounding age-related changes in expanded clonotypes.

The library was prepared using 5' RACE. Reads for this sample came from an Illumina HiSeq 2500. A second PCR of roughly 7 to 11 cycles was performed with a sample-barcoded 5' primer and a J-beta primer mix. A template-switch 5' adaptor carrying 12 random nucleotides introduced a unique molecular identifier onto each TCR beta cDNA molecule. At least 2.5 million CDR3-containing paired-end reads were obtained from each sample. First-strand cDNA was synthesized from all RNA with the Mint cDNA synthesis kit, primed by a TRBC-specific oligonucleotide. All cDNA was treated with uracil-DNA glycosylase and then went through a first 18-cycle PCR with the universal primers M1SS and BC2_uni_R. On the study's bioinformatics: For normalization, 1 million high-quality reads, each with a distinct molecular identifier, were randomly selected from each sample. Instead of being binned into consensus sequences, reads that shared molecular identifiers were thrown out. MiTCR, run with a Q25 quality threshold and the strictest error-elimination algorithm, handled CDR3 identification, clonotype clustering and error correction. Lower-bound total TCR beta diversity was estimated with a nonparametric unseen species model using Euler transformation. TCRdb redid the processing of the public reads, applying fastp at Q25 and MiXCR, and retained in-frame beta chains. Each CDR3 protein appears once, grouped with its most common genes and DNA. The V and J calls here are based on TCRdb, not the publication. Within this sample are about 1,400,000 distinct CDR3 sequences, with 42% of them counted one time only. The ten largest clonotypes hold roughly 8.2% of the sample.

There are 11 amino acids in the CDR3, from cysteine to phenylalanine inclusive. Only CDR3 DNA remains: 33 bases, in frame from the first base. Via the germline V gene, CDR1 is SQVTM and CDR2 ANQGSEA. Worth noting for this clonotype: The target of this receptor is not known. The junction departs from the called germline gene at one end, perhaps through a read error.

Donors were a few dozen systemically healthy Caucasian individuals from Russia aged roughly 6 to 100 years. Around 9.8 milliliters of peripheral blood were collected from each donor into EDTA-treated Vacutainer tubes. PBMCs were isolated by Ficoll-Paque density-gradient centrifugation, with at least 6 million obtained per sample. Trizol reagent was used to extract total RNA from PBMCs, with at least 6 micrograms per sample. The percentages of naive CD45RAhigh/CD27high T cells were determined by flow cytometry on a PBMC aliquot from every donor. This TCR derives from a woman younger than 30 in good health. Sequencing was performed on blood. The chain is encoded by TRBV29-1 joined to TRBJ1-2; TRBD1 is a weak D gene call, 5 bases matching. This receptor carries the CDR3 CSVEDSHGYTF. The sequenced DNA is TGCAGCGTCGAAGACAGCCATGGCTACACCTTC.